The clone carrying this T cell receptor (beta chain) was seen only a few times. Isolated RNA was reverse transcribed in full, so expressed TCRB transcripts were sequenced. TCRdb's copy holds only in-frame clones and misses some; the assay was immunoSEQ multiplex PCR. This sample has roughly 450,000 clones, with roughly 11% found just once. This record belongs to a study of beta chain features in type 1 diabetes. V was shortened by 1 base and J by 10 bases, with 14 bases between the two germline ends. CDR1 is MGHRA, CDR2 YSYEKL, per germline. The CDR3 is made up of 14 amino acids. The rearrangement uses TRBV4-1 and TRBJ2-1, with D perhaps TRBD1 or TRBD2 (5 bases each). The sequencing sample was made of naive CD4+ T cells from blood. This clonotype was sampled from a woman younger than 30 in good health. The CDR3 sequence: CASSQVGGGGEQFF. As DNA, the CDR3 is TGCGCCAGCAGCCAAGTCGGTGGGGGTGGCGAGCAGTTCTTC.